Following are 16 T cell receptor beta chains from one sample sequenced in a study of graft-versus-host responses after intestinal transplantation. Produced via immunoSEQ multiplex PCR; TCRdb's table is partial and in-frame only. Here the sample spans approximately 3,200 clones, roughly three quarters being singletons. Tissue from the graft was processed to free its intraepithelial and lamina propria lymphocytes. This sample comprised ileum tissue, obtained roughly 16 and 21 days after intestinal transplantation. These receptors were obtained from a human patient who received an intestinal transplant, so some T cells may come from the graft donor.

The J gene is TRBJ2-5, the V gene TRBV28, with TRBD2 matching over 7 bases. Judging by the DNA end, TRBJ2-7 fits better; the J call may be wrong. The CDR3 length is 15 residues. CDR1 is MDHEN, CDR2 SYDVKM, per germline. The CDR3 DNA reads as TGTGCCAGCAGGGCCGGGGCTAGCGGTGCCTACGAGCAGTACTTC. As protein: CASRAGASGAYEQYF.

This chain joins TRBV7-8 and TRBJ1-6, with D possibly TRBD1 on 5 matching bases. Trimming shortened V by 4 bases and J by 4 bases, and 14 bases separated the two germline ends. In germline, CDR1 is SGHVS, CDR2 FQNEAQ. This CDR3 is 16 amino acids long. The CDR3 DNA sequence: TGTGCCAGCAGCTCTCAAGGGGAGGGGTATAATTCACCCCTCCACTTT. This codes for CASSSQGEGYNSPLHF.

This chain connects TRBV6-1 to TRBJ2-2; maybe TRBD2 (5 bases). The CDR3 has 14 residues. Per germline, CDR1 MNHNS and CDR2 SASEGT. Between the trimmed V and J ends, which lost 4 bases and 3 bases, there was a span of 9 bases. The CDR3, as DNA: TGTGCCAGCAGTGCAACTAGGGACACCGGGGAGCTGTTTTTT. Encoded protein: CASSATRDTGELFF.

This chain uses TRBV9 with TRBJ2-3; 9 bases fit TRBD2. V dropped 0 bases and J dropped 6; count of bases not matched to a gene: 14. The germline CDR1 and CDR2 sequences are SGDLS and YYNGEE. The CDR3 consists of 18 residues. The CDR3 region is CASSVAAGGPPRSDTQYF. DNA of the CDR3: TGTGCCAGCAGCGTAGCGGCGGGGGGGCCTCCTAGGTCTGATACGCAGTATTTT.

The chain joins TRBV5-1 to TRBJ1-1; D gene uncertain. Looked up from germline, CDR1 is SGHRS and CDR2 is YFSETQ. The CDR3 extends over 14 amino acids. V was trimmed by 2 bases and J by 1 base, leaving 9 bases between them. This CDR3 reads CASSFRRQNTEAFF. For the CDR3, the DNA is TGCGCCAGCAGCTTCAGGAGGCAGAACACTGAAGCTTTCTTT.

J is TRBJ1-3 and V is TRBV6-5, with 8 positions matching TRBD1. The CDR3 runs to 15 residues. V lost 6 bases to trimming and J lost 0 bases; unmatched junction nucleotides: 4. The germline V gene has CDR1 MNHEY and CDR2 SVGAGI. CDR3: CASRLTGGSGNTIYF. CDR3 bases: TGTGCCAGCAGACTAACAGGGGGCTCTGGAAACACCATATATTTT.

A remark on this clone: At the DNA level, this CDR3 is encoded by other sequences in the same sample as well. The chain employs TRBV28 and TRBJ2-5; TRBD1 matches at 7 bases. CDR3 size: 14 residues. Germline values: CDR1 MDHEN, CDR2 SYDVKM. V shed 5 bases and J 2 bases; nucleotides not matched to a gene: 5. CDR3: CASSPGTDQETQYF. The CDR3 bases are TGTGCCAGCAGTCCCGGGACAGATCAAGAGACCCAGTACTTC.

The V and J genes are TRBV7-9 and TRBJ2-5, with D perhaps matching TRBD2 (5 bases). Per the germline V gene, CDR1 is SEHNR and CDR2 is FQNEAQ (reference sequence). V dropped 5 bases and J dropped 4 bases, with 5 bases sitting between them. The CDR3 is 11 residues long. The CDR3 DNA reads as TGTGCCAGCAGCCGGGGAGAGACCCAGTACTTC. Protein sequence: CASSRGETQYF.

V gene TRBV2 combines with J gene TRBJ2-2; 9 bases match TRBD1. V lost 9 bases, J lost 3 bases, and 5 bases stayed unmatched. Germline V gene data show CDR1 as SNHLY and CDR2 as FYNNEI. CDR3 length: 14 amino acids. CDR3 in DNA: TGTGCCAGTAGAGACAGGGGGTACACCGGGGAGCTGTTTTTT. This codes for CASRDRGYTGELFF.

The chain couples TRBV2 to TRBJ1-1; 8 bases agree with TRBD1. Per the germline V gene, CDR1 is SNHLY and CDR2 is FYNNEI. Germline trimming cut 6 bases from V and 0 bases from J; bases unmatched to any gene: 3. The CDR3 runs to 14 residues. The CDR3 DNA reads as TGTGCCAGCAGGGCGGACAGGGTGAACACTGAAGCTTTCTTT. Its translation: CASRADRVNTEAFF.

The rearrangement joins TRBV5-1 to TRBJ1-1; tentative D call: TRBD1 (6 bases). The CDR3 length is 14 residues. V gave up 5 bases and J gave up 2 bases, with 13 bases separating them. Germline V gives CDR1 SGHRS, CDR2 YFSETQ. CDR3: CASRGDNVNTEAFF. The CDR3 DNA follows: TGCGCCAGCAGAGGGGACAACGTTAACACTGAAGCTTTCTTT. Complete variable domain (other parts from reference TRBV5-1 and TRBJ1-1): KAGVTQTPRYLIKTRGQQVTLSCSPISGHRSVSWYQQTPGQGLQFLFEYFSETQRNKGNFPGRFSGRQFSNSRSEMNVSTLELGDSALYLCASRGDNVNTEAFFGQGTRLTVV.

The chain couples TRBV7-9 to TRBJ1-3; 8 nucleotides align to TRBD1. Germline lookup yields CDR1 SEHNR and CDR2 FQNEAQ (reference sequence). The CDR3 has 13 amino acids. V was clipped by 3 bases and J by 10 bases; unmatched bases: 5. CDR3 sequence reads: CASSLGTGGTIYF. CDR3 sequence (DNA): TGTGCCAGCAGCTTGGGGACAGGAGGTACCATATATTTT. Filled out from reference TRBV7-9 and TRBJ1-3, the complete variable domain reads DTGVSQNPRHKITKRGQNVTFRCDPISEHNRLYWYRQTLGQGPEFLTYFQNEAQLEKSRLLSDRFSAERPKGSFSTLEIQRTEQGDSAMYLCASSLGTGGTIYFGEGSWLTVV.

The CDR3 region has the DNA TGTGCCAGCAGCTACAGAAGGGCGGGTACGAATTCACCCCTCCACTTT. As protein: CASSYRRAGTNSPLHF. J is TRBJ1-6 and V is TRBV27; D is ambiguous. This CDR3 has 16 residues. CDR1 and CDR2 (germline): MNHEY, SMNVEV (reference sequence). V dropped 6 bases and J dropped 7 bases, with 19 bases sitting between them.

This chain links TRBV5-6 with TRBJ2-6, with a weak D call TRBD2 (7 bases). The V end was cut by 0 bases, the J end by 2 bases, with 12 bases between. CDR1 and CDR2 (germline): SGHDT, YYEEEE. The CDR3 spans 17 residues. The CDR3 loop reads CASSLGGGSAGANVLTF. In DNA, the CDR3 is TGTGCCAGCAGCTTGGGGGGGGGCTCTGCTGGGGCCAACGTCCTGACTTTC. Full variable domain (remainder filled in from reference TRBV5-6 and TRBJ2-6): DAGVTQSPTHLIKTRGQQVTLRCSPKSGHDTVSWYQQALGQGPQFIFQYYEEEERQRGNFPDRFSGHQFPNYSSELNVNALLLGDSALYLCASSLGGGSAGANVLTFGAGSRLTVL.

J is TRBJ2-3 and V is TRBV19, with 8 bases fitting TRBD1. The CDR3 is 15 amino acids. Germline V gives CDR1 LNHDA, CDR2 SQIVND (reference sequence). The V and J ends lost 3 bases and 2 bases, in that order; junction bases with no gene match: 4. The CDR3 region is CASSMRQGLTDTQYF. DNA for the CDR3: TGTGCCAGTAGTATGAGACAGGGGCTCACAGATACGCAGTATTTT.

The V and J genes are TRBV6-5 and TRBJ2-4, with 8 bases matching TRBD1. The CDR3 length is 15 residues. CDR1 is MNHEY, CDR2 SVGAGI, per germline. Trimming at V came to 2 bases and at J to 1 base, leaving 1 base not matched to a gene. In DNA, the CDR3 is TGTGCCAGCAGTTACGGACAGGGTGCCAAAAACATTCAGTACTTC. Its protein is CASSYGQGAKNIQYF.